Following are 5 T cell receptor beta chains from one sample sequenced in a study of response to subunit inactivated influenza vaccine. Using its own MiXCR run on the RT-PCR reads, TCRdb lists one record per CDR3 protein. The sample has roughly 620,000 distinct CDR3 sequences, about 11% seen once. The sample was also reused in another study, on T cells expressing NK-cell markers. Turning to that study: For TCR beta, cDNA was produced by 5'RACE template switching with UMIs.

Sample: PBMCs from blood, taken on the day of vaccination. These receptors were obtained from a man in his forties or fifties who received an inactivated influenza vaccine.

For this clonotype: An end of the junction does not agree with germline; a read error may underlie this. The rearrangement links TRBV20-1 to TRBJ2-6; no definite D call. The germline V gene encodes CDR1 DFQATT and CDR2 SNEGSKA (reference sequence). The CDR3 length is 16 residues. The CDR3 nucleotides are TGCTGTGCTAGATCTACCCCAGGAACTGGGGCCAACGTCCTGACTTTC. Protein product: CCARSTPGTGANVLTF.

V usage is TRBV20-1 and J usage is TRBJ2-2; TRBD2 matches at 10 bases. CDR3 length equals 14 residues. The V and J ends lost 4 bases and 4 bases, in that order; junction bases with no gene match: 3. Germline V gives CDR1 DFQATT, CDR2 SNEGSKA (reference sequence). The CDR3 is CSAIASGSTGELFF. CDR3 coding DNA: TGCAGTGCTATCGCTAGCGGGAGCACCGGGGAGCTGTTTTTT.

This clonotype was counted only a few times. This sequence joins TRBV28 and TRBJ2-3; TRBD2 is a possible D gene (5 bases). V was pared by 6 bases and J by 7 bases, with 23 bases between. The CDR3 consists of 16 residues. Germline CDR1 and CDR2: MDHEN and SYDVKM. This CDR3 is CASRPPPAATTNTQYF. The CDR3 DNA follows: TGTGCCAGCAGACCCCCTCCGGCGGCGACTACTAATACGCAGTATTTT. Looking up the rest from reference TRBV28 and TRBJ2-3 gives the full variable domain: DVKVTQSSRYLVKRTGEKVFLECVQDMDHENMFWYRQDPGLGLRLIYFSYDVKMKEKGDIPEGYSVSREKKERFSLILESASTNQTSMYLCASRPPPAATTNTQYFGPGTRLTVL.

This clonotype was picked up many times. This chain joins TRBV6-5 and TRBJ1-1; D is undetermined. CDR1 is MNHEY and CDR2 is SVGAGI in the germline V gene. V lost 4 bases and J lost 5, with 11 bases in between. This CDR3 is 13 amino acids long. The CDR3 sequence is CASSSGPRTEAFF. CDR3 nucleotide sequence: TGTGCCAGCAGTTCCGGACCGAGGACTGAAGCTTTCTTT.

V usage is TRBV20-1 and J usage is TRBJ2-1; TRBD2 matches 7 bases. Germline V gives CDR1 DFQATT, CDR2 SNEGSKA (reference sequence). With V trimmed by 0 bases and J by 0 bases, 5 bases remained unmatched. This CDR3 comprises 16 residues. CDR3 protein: CSARDPQRGSYNEQFF. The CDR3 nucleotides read TGCAGTGCTAGAGATCCCCAGCGGGGCTCCTACAATGAGCAGTTCTTC.